The T cell receptor (beta chain) described here comes from a study of blood T cells in healthy people across ages. Findings and caveats of the study: Expanded clonotype changes were possibly confounded by unknown donor CMV status. A roughly linear age-dependent decrease characterized TCR beta diversity per million T cells. The study found more naive CD4+ cells and higher diversity in long-lived than aged donors.

V shed 6 bases and J shed 1 base, with 16 bases lying between them. Germline assignment: CDR1 SGHRS and CDR2 YFSETQ. The CDR3 runs to 15 residues. Researchers collected about 10 milliliters of peripheral blood from every single donor. This clonotype was observed a handful of times. Its antigen is not known. Next came a second PCR, run for about 7 to 12 cycles, which used a sample-barcoded 5' primer along with a J-beta primer mix. MiXCR was run by TCRdb on the 5' RACE reads, yielding one entry per CDR3 protein. The table records over 700,000 distinct CDR3 sequences, 50% to 65% of them present only once.

This receptor was taken from an elderly man in good health. V is TRBV5-1 and J is TRBJ1-1, with D unclear. The sequencing sample was made of blood. The CDR3 nucleotides read TGCGCCAGCAATACGGCTTTAGCCGGGAACACTGAAGCTTTCTTT. This codes for CASNTALAGNTEAFF.